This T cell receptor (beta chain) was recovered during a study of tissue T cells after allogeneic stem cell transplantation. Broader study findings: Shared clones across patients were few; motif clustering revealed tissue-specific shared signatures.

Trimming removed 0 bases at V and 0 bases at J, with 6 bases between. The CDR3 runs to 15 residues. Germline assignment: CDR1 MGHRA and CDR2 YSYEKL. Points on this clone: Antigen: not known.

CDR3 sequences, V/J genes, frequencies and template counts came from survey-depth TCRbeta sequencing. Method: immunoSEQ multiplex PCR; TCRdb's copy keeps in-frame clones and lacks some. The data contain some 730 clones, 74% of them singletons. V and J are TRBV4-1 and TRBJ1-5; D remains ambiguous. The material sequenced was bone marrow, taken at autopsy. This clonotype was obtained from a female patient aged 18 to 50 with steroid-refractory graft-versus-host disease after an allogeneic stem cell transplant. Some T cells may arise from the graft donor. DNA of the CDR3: TGCGCCAGCAGCCAAGAGCAGTATAGCAATCAGCCCCAGCATTTT. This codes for CASSQEQYSNQPQHF.